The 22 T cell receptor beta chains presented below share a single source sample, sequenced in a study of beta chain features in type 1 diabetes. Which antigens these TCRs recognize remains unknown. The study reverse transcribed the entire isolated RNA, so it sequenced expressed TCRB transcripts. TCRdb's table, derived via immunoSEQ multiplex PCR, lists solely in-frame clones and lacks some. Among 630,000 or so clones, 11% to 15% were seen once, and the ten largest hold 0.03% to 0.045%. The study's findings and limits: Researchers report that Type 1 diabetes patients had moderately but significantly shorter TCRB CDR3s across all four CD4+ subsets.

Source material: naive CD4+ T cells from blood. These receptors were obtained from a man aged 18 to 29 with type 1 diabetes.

This CDR3 is CAWSGGTAEKLFF. The CDR3 nucleotides are TGTGCCTGGAGTGGAGGGACGGCTGAAAAACTGTTTTTT. V and J are TRBV30 and TRBJ1-4; D might be TRBD1 (5 bases). Germline values: CDR1 GTSNPN, CDR2 SVGIG (reference sequence). V was pared by 1 base and J by 7 bases, with 10 bases between. The CDR3 is 13 amino acids. The full variable domain, completed using reference TRBV30 and TRBJ1-4, is SQTIHQWPATLVQPVGSPLSLECTVEGTSNPNLYWYRQAAGRGLQLLFYSVGIGQISSEVPQNLSASRPQDRQFILSSKKLLLSDSGFYLCAWSGGTAEKLFFGSGTQLSVL.

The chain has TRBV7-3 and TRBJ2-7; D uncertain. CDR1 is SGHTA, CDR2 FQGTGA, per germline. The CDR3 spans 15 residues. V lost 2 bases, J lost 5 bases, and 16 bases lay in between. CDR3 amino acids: CASSLGAGVTNEQYF. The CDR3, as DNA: TGTGCCAGCAGCTTAGGAGCTGGGGTCACCAACGAGCAGTACTTC.

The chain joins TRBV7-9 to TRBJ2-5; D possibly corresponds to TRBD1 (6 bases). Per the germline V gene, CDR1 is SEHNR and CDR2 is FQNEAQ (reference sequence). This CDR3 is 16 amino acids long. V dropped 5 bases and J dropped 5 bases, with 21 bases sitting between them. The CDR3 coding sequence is TGTGCCAGCAGCCCTTCCCGAGTGGGGGCTTGGGAGACCCAGTACTTC. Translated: CASSPSRVGAWETQYF.

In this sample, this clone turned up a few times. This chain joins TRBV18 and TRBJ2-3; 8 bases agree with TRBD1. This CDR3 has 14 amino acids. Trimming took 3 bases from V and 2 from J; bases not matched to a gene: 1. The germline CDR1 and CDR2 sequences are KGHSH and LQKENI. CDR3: CASSPDRATDTQYF. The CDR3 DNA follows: TGTGCCAGCTCACCGGACAGGGCCACAGATACGCAGTATTTT.

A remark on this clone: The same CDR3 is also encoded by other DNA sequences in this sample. This chain's CDR3 is CSARTETQYF. CDR3 bases: TGCAGTGCTAGAACGGAGACCCAGTACTTC. V and J are TRBV20-1 and TRBJ2-5; no clear D gene. Looked up from germline, CDR1 is DFQATT and CDR2 is SNEGSKA (reference sequence). The CDR3 has 10 amino acids. Trimming stripped 2 bases from V and 5 bases from J, with 3 bases between.

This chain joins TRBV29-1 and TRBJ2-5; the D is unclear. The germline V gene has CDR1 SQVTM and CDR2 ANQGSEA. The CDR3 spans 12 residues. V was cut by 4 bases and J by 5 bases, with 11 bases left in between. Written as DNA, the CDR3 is TGCAGCGTTGTAAGCGCCGGGGAGACCCAGTACTTC. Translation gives CSVVSAGETQYF.

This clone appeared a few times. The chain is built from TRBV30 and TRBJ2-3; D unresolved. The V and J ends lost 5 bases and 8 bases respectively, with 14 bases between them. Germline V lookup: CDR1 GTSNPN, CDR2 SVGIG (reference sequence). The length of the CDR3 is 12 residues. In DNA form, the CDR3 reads TGTGCCTGGCACGACTCTAGGGCTACGCAGTATTTT. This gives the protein CAWHDSRATQYF.

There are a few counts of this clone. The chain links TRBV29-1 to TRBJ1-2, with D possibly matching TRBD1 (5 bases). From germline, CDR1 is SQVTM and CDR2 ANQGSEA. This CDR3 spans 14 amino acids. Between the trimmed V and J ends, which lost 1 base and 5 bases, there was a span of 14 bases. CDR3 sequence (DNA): TGCAGCGTTGAAGGCGGGGCCCGGGGTTATGGCTACACCTTC. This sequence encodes CSVEGGARGYGYTF.

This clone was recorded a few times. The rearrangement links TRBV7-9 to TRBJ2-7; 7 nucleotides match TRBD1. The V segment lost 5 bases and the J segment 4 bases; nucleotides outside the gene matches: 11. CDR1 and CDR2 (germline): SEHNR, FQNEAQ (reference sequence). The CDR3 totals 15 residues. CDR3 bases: TGTGCCAGCAGCCGACCCGGAACAGGGGTATACGAGCAGTACTTC. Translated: CASSRPGTGVYEQYF.

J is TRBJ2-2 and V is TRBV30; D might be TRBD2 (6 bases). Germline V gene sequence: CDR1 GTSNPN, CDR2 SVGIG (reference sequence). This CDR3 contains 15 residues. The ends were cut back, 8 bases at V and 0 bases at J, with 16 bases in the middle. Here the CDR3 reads CAIKEGLANTGELFF. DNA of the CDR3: TGTGCCATTAAGGAGGGCCTAGCGAACACCGGGGAGCTGTTTTTT.

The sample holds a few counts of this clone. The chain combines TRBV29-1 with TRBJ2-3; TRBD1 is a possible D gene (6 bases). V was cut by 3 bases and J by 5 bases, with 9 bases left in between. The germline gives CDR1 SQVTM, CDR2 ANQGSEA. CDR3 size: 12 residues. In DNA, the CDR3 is TGCAGCGTTGAGTACAGGGAAGATACGCAGTATTTT. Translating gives CSVEYREDTQYF.

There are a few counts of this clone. Written as DNA, the CDR3 is TGCAGCGTTGAGGGCAGGGGGCTTGGAGAGACCCAGTACTTC. It codes for CSVEGRGLGETQYF. The rearrangement uses TRBV29-1 and TRBJ2-5; TRBD1 matches at 8 bases. Germline CDR1 is SQVTM and CDR2 is ANQGSEA. Germline trimming cut 3 bases from V and 4 bases from J; bases unmatched to any gene: 7. The CDR3 has 14 amino acids.

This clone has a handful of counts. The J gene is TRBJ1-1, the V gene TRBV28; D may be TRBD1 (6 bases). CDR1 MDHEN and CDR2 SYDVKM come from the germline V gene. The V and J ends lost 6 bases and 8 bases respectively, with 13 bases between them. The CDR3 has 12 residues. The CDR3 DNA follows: TGTGCCAGCAGGGGACACCTCGAAGAAGCTTTCTTT. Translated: CASRGHLEEAFF.

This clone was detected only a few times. The CDR3: CASSLRRVENTEAFF. The CDR3, as DNA: TGTGCCAGCAGTTTACGACGGGTGGAGAACACTGAAGCTTTCTTT. This chain links TRBV27 with TRBJ1-1; D call uncertain. The germline V gene has CDR1 MNHEY and CDR2 SMNVEV (reference sequence). The CDR3 covers 15 residues. Trimming cost V 2 bases and J 1 base, with 11 bases left between them.

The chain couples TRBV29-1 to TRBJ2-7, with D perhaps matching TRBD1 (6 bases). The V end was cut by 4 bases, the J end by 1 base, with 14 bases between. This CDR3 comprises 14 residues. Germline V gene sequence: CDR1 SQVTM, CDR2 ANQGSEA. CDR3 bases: TGCAGCGTTGCCCCCAGGGGCAGTTCCTACGAGCAGTACTTC. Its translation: CSVAPRGSSYEQYF.

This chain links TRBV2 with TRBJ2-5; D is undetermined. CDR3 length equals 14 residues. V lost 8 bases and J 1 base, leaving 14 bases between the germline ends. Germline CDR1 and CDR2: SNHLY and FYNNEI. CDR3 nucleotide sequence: TGTGCCAGCCTCATCCGTCTGAGCCAAGAGACCCAGTACTTC. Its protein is CASLIRLSQETQYF.

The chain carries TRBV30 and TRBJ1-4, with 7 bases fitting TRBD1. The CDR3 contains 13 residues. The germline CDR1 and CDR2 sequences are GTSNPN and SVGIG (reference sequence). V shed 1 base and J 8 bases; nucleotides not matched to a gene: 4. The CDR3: CAWSGVTGEKLFF. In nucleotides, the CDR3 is TGTGCCTGGAGTGGGGTGACAGGGGAAAAACTGTTTTTT.

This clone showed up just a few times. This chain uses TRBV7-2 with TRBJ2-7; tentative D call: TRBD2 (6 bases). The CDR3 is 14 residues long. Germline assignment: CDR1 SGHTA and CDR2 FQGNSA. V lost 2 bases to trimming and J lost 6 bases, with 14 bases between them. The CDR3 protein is CASSLNAGLFEQYF. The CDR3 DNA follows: TGTGCCAGCAGCTTAAACGCGGGGCTCTTCGAGCAGTACTTC.

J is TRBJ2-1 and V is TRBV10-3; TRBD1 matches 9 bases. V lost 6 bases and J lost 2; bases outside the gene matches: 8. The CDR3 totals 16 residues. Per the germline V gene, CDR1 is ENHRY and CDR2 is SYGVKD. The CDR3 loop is CAISGPGTGPYNEQFF. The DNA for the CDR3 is TGTGCCATCAGCGGGCCCGGGACAGGGCCCTACAATGAGCAGTTCTTC.

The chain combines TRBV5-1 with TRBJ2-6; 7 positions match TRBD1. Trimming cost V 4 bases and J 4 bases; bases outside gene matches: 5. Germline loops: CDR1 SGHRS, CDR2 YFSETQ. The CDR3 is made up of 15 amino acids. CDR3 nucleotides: TGCGCCAGCAGCCAACAGGGGAACGGGGCCAACGTCCTGACTTTC. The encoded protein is CASSQQGNGANVLTF.

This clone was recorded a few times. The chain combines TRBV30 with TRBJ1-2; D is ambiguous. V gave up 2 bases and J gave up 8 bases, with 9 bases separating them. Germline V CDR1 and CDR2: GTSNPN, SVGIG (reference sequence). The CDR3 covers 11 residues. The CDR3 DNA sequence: TGTGCCTGGAGTAGAGCGACCGGCTACACCTTC. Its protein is CAWSRATGYTF.

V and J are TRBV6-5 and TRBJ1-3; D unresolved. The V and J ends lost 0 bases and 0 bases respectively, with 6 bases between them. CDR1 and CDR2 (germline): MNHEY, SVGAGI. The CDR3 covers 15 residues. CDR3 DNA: TGTGCCAGCAGTTACTCGAAGATCTCTGGAAACACCATATATTTT. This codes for CASSYSKISGNTIYF.